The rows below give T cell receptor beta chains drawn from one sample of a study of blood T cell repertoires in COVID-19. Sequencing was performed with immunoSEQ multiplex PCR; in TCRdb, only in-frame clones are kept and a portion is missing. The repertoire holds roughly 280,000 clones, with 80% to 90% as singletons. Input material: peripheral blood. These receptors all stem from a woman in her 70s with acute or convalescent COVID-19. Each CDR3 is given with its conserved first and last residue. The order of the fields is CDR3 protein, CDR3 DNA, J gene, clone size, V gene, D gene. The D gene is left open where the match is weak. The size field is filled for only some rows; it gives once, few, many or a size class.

CDR3 protein: CASSPAGGGNQPQHF
CDR3 DNA: TGTGCCAGCTCACCGGCCGGGGGGGGCAATCAGCCCCAGCATTTT
J gene: TRBJ1-5
clone size: -
V gene: TRBV18
D gene: -

CDR3 protein: CASSYSGRSADTQYF
CDR3 DNA: TGTGCCAGCAGTTACTCGGGGAGGAGTGCAGATACGCAGTATTTT
J gene: TRBJ2-3
clone size: once
V gene: TRBV6-6
D gene: -

CDR3 protein: CASGPGTASNQPQHF
CDR3 DNA: TGTGCCAGCGGGCCAGGTACAGCCAGCAATCAGCCCCAGCATTTT
J gene: TRBJ1-5
clone size: -
V gene: TRBV6-5
D gene: -

CDR3 protein: CASSQISGGAYEQYF
CDR3 DNA: TGCGCCAGCAGCCAAATCAGCGGGGGGGCCTACGAGCAGTACTTC
J gene: TRBJ2-7
clone size: once
V gene: TRBV4-1
D gene: TRBD2

CDR3 protein: CASSIGQRPNQPQHF
CDR3 DNA: TGTGCCAGTAGTATCGGACAGCGGCCCAATCAGCCCCAGCATTTT
J gene: TRBJ1-5
clone size: -
V gene: TRBV19
D gene: -

CDR3 protein: CASRAGTGGGYTF
CDR3 DNA: TGCGCCAGCAGGGCCGGGACAGGGGGTGGCTACACCTTC
J gene: TRBJ1-2
clone size: -
V gene: TRBV5-1
D gene: TRBD1

CDR3 protein: CASSVRSGEPQHF
CDR3 DNA: TGTGCCAGCAGCGTACGTTCGGGGGAGCCCCAGCATTTT
J gene: TRBJ1-5
clone size: -
V gene: TRBV9
D gene: -

CDR3 protein: CASSSVRGGGVQETQYF
CDR3 DNA: TGTGCCAGCAGCTCCGTTAGGGGGGGCGGCGTACAAGAGACCCAGTACTTC
J gene: TRBJ2-5
clone size: -
V gene: TRBV7-9
D gene: -

CDR3 protein: CASSPPDRAHNEQFF
CDR3 DNA: TGCGCCAGCAGCCCGCCGGACAGGGCCCACAATGAGCAGTTCTTC
J gene: TRBJ2-1
clone size: -
V gene: TRBV5-1
D gene: TRBD1

CDR3 protein: CASSRQDNYGYTF
CDR3 DNA: TGTGCCAGCAGTCGACAGGACAACTATGGCTACACCTTC
J gene: TRBJ1-2
clone size: -
V gene: TRBV12-3/TRBV12-4
D gene: -

CDR3 protein: CATAPQGSKEDTQYF
CDR3 DNA: TGTGCCACAGCCCCCCAGGGGTCAAAAGAAGATACGCAGTATTTT
J gene: TRBJ2-3
clone size: -
V gene: TRBV24-1
D gene: -

CDR3 protein: CSASDGYEQYF
CDR3 DNA: TGCAGTGCTAGTGACGGGTACGAGCAGTACTTC
J gene: TRBJ2-7
clone size: -
V gene: TRBV20-1
D gene: -

CDR3 protein: CSVYRQGDLGYGYTF
CDR3 DNA: TGCAGCGTCTACCGCCAGGGGGACCTCGGCTATGGCTACACCTTC
J gene: TRBJ1-2
clone size: -
V gene: TRBV29-1
D gene: TRBD1

CDR3 protein: CASRDARDEQFF
CDR3 DNA: TGTGCCAGTCGAGACGCCCGGGATGAGCAGTTCTTC
J gene: TRBJ2-1
clone size: -
V gene: TRBV6-5
D gene: -

CDR3 protein: CASSAGKRGSSYEQYF
CDR3 DNA: TGTGCCAGCTCAGCCGGAAAGCGGGGGAGCTCCTACGAGCAGTACTTC
J gene: TRBJ2-7
clone size: once
V gene: TRBV18
D gene: TRBD2

CDR3 protein: CASSLRDSNSPLHF
CDR3 DNA: TGTGCCAGCAGCCTGCGGGACAGTAATTCACCCCTCCACTTT
J gene: TRBJ1-6
clone size: -
V gene: TRBV27
D gene: TRBD1

CDR3 protein: CASSPLAGGGEQYF
CDR3 DNA: TGTGCCAGCAGTCCACTAGCGGGGGGGGGCGAGCAGTACTTC
J gene: TRBJ2-7
clone size: -
V gene: TRBV27
D gene: TRBD2

CDR3 protein: CASSLVGRAAGNTIYF
CDR3 DNA: TGTGCCAGCAGTTTGGTAGGCAGGGCAGCTGGAAACACCATATATTTT
J gene: TRBJ1-3
clone size: once
V gene: TRBV28
D gene: -

CDR3 protein: CASSLQAYNEQFF
CDR3 DNA: TGTGCCAGCAGCCTCCAGGCCTACAATGAGCAGTTCTTC
J gene: TRBJ2-1
clone size: -
V gene: TRBV5-6
D gene: -

CDR3 protein: CASSQRGGDYGYTF
CDR3 DNA: TGTGCCAGCAGTCAACGGGGGGGAGACTATGGCTACACCTTC
J gene: TRBJ1-2
clone size: once
V gene: TRBV28
D gene: -

CDR3 protein: CASSELRGGLVGGELFF
CDR3 DNA: TGTGCCAGCAGTGAATTGCGGGGGGGCCTCGTAGGCGGGGAGCTGTTTTTT
J gene: TRBJ2-2
clone size: -
V gene: TRBV2
D gene: TRBD2

CDR3 protein: CASSLGGRNNEQFF
CDR3 DNA: TGTGCCAGCAGCTTAGGGGGCAGAAACAATGAGCAGTTCTTC
J gene: TRBJ2-1
clone size: -
V gene: TRBV7-3
D gene: -

CDR3 protein: CASSVHPRTEAFF
CDR3 DNA: TGTGCCAGCAGCGTACACCCGCGGACTGAAGCTTTCTTT
J gene: TRBJ1-1
clone size: -
V gene: TRBV7-9
D gene: -

CDR3 protein: CASTEGLAGAYTYNEQFF
CDR3 DNA: TGTGCCAGCACCGAGGGGCTAGCGGGGGCCTACACCTACAATGAGCAGTTCTTC
J gene: TRBJ2-1
clone size: -
V gene: TRBV9
D gene: TRBD2